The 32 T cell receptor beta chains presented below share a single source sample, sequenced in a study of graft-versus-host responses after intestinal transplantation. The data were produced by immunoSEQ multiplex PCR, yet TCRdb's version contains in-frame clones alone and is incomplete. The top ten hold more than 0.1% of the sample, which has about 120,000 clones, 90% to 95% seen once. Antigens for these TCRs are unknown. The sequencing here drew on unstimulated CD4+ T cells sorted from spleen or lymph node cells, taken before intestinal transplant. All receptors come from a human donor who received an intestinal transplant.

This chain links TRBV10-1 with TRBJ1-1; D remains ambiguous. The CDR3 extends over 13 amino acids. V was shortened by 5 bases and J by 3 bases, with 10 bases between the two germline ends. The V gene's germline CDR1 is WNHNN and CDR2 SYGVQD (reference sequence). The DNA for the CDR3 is TGCGCCAGCAGTTTACATCAGGACACTGAAGCTTTCTTT. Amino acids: CASSLHQDTEAFF.

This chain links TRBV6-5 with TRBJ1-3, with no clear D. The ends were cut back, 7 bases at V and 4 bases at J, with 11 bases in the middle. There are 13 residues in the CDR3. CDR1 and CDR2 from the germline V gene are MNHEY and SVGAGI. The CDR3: CASTPGSGNTIYF. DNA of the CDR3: TGTGCCAGCACCCCGGGATCCGGAAACACCATATATTTT.

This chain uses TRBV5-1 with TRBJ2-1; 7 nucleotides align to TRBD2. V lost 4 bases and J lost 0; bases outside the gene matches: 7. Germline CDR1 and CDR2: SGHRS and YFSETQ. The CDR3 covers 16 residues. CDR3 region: CASSRIGRGSYNEQFF. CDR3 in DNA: TGCGCCAGCAGCCGAATAGGGAGGGGCTCCTACAATGAGCAGTTCTTC.

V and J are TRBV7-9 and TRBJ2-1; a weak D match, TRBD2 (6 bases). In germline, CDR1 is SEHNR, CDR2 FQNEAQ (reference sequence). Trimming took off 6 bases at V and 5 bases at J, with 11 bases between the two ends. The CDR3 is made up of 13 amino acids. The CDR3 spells CASRYRENNEQFF. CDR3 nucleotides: TGTGCCAGCAGGTATCGGGAGAACAATGAGCAGTTCTTC.

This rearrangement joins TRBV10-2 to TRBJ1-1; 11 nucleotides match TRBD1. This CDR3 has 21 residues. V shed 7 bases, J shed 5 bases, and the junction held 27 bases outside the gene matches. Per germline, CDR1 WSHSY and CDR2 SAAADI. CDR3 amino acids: CASTPTILGQGALEGRTEAFF. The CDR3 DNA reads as TGCGCCAGCACCCCTACGATCCTAGGACAGGGGGCTTTGGAGGGGCGGACTGAAGCTTTCTTT.

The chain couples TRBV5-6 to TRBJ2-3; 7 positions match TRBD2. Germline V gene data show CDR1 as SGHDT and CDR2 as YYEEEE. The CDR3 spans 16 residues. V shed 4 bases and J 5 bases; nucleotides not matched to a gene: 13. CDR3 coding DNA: TGTGCCAGCAGCCGATCGCCTAGCGGAGGGAGAGATACGCAGTATTTT. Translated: CASSRSPSGGRDTQYF.

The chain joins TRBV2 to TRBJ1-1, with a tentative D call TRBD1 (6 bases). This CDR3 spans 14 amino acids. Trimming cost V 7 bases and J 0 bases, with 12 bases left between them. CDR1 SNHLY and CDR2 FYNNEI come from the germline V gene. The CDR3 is CASKTGPMNTEAFF. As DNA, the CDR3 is TGTGCCAGCAAAACAGGGCCAATGAACACTGAAGCTTTCTTT. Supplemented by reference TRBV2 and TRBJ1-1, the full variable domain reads EPEVTQTPSHQVTQMGQEVILRCVPISNHLYFYWYRQILGQKVEFLVSFYNNEISEKSEIFDDQFSVERPDGSNFTLKIRSTKLEDSAMYFCASKTGPMNTEAFFGQGTRLTVV.

CDR3 bases: TGCGCCAGCAGCTTAATGGGACCAGAAATTCCAGATACGCAGTATTTT. It encodes CASSLMGPEIPDTQYF. The chain is built from TRBV5-1 and TRBJ2-3; D might be TRBD1 or TRBD2, each matching 5 bases. The germline V and J ends were trimmed by 2 bases and 4 bases, with 17 bases remaining between them. This CDR3 comprises 16 residues. CDR1 is SGHRS and CDR2 is YFSETQ in the germline V gene.

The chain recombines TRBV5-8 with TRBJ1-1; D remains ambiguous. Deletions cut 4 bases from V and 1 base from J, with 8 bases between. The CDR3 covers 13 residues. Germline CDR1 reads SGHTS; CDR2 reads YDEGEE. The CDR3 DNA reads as TGTGCCAGCAGCCGGGTGGCGAACACTGAAGCTTTCTTT. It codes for CASSRVANTEAFF.

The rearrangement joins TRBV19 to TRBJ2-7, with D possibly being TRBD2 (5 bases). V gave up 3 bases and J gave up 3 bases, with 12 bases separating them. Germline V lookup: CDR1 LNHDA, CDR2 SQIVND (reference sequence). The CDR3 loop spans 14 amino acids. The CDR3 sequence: CASSILADYYEQYF. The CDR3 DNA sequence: TGTGCCAGTAGTATTCTAGCAGATTACTACGAGCAGTACTTC.

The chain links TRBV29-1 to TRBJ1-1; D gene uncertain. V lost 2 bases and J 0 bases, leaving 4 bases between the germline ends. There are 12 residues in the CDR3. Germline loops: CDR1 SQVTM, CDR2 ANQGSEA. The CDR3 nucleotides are TGCAGCGTTGAACGGCTGAACACTGAAGCTTTCTTT. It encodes CSVERLNTEAFF.

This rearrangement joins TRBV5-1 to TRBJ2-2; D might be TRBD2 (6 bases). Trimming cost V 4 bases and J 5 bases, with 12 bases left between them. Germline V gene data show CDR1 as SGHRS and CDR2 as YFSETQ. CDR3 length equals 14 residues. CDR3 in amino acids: CASSIGSRTGELFF. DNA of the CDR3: TGCGCCAGCAGCATCGGGAGCCGGACCGGGGAGCTGTTTTTT.

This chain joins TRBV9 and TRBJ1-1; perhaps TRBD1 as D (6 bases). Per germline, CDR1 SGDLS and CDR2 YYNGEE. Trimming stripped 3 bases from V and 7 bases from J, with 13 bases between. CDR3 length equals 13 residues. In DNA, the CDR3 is TGTGCCAGCAGCGCTGAGGGGGGGCGTGAAGCTTTCTTT. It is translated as CASSAEGGREAFF.

The CDR3 loop reads CASSFPGTGKNTEAFF. The DNA for the CDR3 is TGTGCCAGCAGCTTTCCTGGGACAGGGAAGAACACTGAAGCTTTCTTT. The rearrangement links TRBV7-2 to TRBJ1-1; 9 positions agree with TRBD1. V was clipped by 3 bases and J by 1 base; unmatched bases: 6. The CDR3 totals 16 residues. Germline V gene lookup returns CDR1 SGHTA and CDR2 FQGNSA.

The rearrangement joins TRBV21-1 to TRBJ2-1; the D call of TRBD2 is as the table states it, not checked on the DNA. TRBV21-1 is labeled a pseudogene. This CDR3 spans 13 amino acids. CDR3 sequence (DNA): TGTGCCAGCAGCAAAGCCAGGGAGGGTGAGCAGTTCTTC. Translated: CASSKAREGEQFF.

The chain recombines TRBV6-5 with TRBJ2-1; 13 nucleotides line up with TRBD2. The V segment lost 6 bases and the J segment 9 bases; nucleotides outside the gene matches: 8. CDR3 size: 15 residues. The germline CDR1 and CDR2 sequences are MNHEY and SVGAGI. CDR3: CASSRRTSGRSEQFF. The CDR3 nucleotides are TGTGCCAGCAGCCGAAGGACTAGCGGGAGAAGTGAGCAGTTCTTC.

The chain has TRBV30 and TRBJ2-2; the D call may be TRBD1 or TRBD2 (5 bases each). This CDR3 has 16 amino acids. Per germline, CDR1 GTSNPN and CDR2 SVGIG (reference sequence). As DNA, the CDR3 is TGTGCGCACGCCGAGGGGCCTTCCCACGTCGCCGGGGAGCTGTTTTTT. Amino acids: CAHAEGPSHVAGELFF.

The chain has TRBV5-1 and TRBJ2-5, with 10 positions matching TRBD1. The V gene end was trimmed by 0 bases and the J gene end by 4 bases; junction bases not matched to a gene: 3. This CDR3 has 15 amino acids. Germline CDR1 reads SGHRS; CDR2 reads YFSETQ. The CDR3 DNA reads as TGCGCCAGCAGCTTGGGACAGGGGGCTGGAGAGACCCAGTACTTC. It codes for CASSLGQGAGETQYF.

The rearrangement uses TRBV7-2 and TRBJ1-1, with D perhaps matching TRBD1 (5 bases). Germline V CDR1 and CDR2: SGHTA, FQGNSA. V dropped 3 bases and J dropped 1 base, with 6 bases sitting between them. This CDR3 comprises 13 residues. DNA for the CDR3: TGTGCCAGCAGCTTGGGGGAGAACACTGAAGCTTTCTTT. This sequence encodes CASSLGENTEAFF.

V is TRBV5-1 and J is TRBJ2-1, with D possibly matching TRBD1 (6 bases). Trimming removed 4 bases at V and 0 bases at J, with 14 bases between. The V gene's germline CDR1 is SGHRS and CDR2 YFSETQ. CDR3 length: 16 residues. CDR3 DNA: TGCGCCAGCAGCATCATCCAGGGGCGCTCCTACAATGAGCAGTTCTTC. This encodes CASSIIQGRSYNEQFF. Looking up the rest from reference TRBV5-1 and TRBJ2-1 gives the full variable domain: KAGVTQTPRYLIKTRGQQVTLSCSPISGHRSVSWYQQTPGQGLQFLFEYFSETQRNKGNFPGRFSGRQFSNSRSEMNVSTLELGDSALYLCASSIIQGRSYNEQFFGPGTRLTVL.

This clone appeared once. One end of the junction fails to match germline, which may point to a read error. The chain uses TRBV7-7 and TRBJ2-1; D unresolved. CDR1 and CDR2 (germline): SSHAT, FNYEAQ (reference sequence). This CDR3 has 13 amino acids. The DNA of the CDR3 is TGTGCTAGCAGCTTAGCCGGCACTCATGAGCAGTTCTTC. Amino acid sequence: CASSLAGTHEQFF.

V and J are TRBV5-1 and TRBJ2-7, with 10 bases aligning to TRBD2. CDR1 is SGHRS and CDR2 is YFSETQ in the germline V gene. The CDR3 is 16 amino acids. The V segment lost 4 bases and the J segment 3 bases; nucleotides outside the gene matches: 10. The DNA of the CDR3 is TGCGCCAGCAGCCTATTAGGGCTAGCGGGAGTCTACGAGCAGTACTTC. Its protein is CASSLLGLAGVYEQYF.

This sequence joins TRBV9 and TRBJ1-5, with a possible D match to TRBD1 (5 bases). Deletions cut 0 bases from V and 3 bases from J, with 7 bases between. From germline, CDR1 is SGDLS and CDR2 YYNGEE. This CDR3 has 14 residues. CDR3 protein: CASSVGGANQPQHF. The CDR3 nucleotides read TGTGCCAGCAGCGTAGGAGGGGCCAATCAGCCCCAGCATTTT.

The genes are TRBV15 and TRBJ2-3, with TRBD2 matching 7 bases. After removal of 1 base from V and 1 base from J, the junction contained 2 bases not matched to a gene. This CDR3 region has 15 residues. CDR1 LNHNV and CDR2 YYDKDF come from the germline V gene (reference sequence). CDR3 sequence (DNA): TGTGCCACCAGCAGAGGTACTAGCGGCACAGATACGCAGTATTTT. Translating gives CATSRGTSGTDTQYF.

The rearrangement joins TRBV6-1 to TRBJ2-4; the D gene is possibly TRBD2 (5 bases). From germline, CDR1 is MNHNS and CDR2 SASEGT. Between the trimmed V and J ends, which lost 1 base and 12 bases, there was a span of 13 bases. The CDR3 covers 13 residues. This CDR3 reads CASSEDRERAQYF. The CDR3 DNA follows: TGTGCCAGCAGTGAAGATCGTGAGAGGGCTCAGTACTTC.

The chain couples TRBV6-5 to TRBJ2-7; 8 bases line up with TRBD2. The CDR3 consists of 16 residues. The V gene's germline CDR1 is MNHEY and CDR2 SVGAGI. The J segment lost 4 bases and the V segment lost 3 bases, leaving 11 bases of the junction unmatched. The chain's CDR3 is CASSYGRGGAGYEQYF. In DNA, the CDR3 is TGTGCCAGCAGTTATGGTCGGGGGGGGGCCGGATACGAGCAGTACTTC.

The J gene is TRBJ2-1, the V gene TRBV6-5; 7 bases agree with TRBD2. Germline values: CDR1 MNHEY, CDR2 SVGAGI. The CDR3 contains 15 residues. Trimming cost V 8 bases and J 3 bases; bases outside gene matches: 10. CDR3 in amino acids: CASGLGTTIYNEQFF. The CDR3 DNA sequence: TGTGCCAGCGGACTCGGGACTACAATCTACAATGAGCAGTTCTTC.

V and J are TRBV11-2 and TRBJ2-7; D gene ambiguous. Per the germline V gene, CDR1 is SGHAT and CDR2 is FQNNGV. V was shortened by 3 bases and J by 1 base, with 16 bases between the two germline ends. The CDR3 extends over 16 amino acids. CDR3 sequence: CASSFGVVPWSYEQYF. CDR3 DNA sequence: TGTGCCAGCAGCTTCGGTGTCGTCCCTTGGTCCTACGAGCAGTACTTC.

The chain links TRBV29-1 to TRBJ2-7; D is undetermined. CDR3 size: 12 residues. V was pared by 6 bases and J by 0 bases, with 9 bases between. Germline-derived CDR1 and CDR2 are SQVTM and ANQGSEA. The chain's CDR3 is CSVPGPSYEQYF. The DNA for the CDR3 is TGCAGCGTCCCCGGGCCCTCCTACGAGCAGTACTTC.

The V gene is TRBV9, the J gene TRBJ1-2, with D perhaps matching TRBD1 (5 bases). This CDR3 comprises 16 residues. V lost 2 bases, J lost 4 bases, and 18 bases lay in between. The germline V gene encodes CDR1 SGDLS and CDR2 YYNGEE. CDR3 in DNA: TGTGCCAGCAGCGTCGACGGGACTTCAGGAGGCTATGGCTACACCTTC. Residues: CASSVDGTSGGYGYTF.

The DNA of the CDR3 is TGTGCCAGCAGCTCACTACTACTAGCGGTCCCCACCGGGGAGCTGTTTTTT. This encodes CASSSLLLAVPTGELFF. J is TRBJ2-2 and V is TRBV7-9; TRBD2 matches at 8 bases. The CDR3 consists of 17 residues. Trimming removed 4 bases from V and 4 bases from J; junction bases left unmatched: 11. Germline V CDR1 and CDR2: SEHNR, FQNEAQ (reference sequence).

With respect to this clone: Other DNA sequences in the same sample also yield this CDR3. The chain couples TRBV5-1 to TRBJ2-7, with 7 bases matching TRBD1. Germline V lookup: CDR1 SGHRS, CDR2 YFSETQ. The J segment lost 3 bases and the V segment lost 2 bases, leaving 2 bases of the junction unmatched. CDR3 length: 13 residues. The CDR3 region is CASSLDRVYEQYF. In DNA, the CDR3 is TGCGCCAGCAGCTTAGACAGGGTCTACGAGCAGTACTTC.